This passage covers 19 T cell receptor beta chains from one sample sequenced in a study of post-analysis software for immune sequencing data. No antigen is known for these receptors. Points from the study as a whole: Among five TRBV segments more frequent in patients than controls were TRBV5-6, TRBV5-1 and TRBV20-1.

The library was made from cDNA and included unique molecular identifiers. TCRdb analysed the PCR reads with MiXCR anew, one entry per CDR3 protein. The repertoire includes about 800,000 distinct CDR3 sequences, roughly 27% of them detected once, and around 0.56% sits in the top ten. The material sequenced was blood. The source is a girl aged 5 to 17 with multiple sclerosis.

Comments on this clonotype: One end of the junction fails to match germline, which may point to a read error. This chain uses TRBV7-2 with TRBJ2-1; 7 nucleotides align to TRBD1. TRBJ2-7 matches the DNA end more closely, so the J call is doubtful. Germline assignment: CDR1 SGHTA and CDR2 FQGNSA. This CDR3 region has 14 residues. DNA for the CDR3: TGTGCCGGCAGCTTCCCGGGACAGCACAATGAGCAGTACTTC. Its translation is CAGSFPGQHNEQYF.

This clonotype was seen a handful of times. The chain links TRBV7-9 to TRBJ1-5; D remains unclear. Trimming stripped 1 base from V and 3 bases from J, with 7 bases between. Germline V lookup: CDR1 SEHNR, CDR2 FQNEAQ (reference sequence). This CDR3 has 14 amino acids. CDR3 sequence: CASSLGPTNQPQHF. The CDR3 nucleotides read TGTGCCAGCAGCTTAGGCCCTACCAATCAGCCCCAGCATTTT.

This clonotype has more than one count but fewer than ten. The gene calls are TRBV7-2 and TRBJ2-5; possibly TRBD2 for D (6 bases). There are 13 residues in the CDR3. V lost 5 bases and J lost 5, with 12 bases in between. Germline CDR1 reads SGHTA; CDR2 reads FQGNSA. CDR3 DNA: TGTGCCAGCAGCCGCAAGGCGGGGGAGACCCAGTACTTC. Protein sequence: CASSRKAGETQYF.

This clonotype has just a few counts. The chain recombines TRBV20-1 with TRBJ2-1; 9 positions agree with TRBD2. Losses at the gene ends were 4 bases for V and 7 bases for J; bases not matched to a gene: 5. The CDR3 is 13 amino acids. Germline CDR1 reads DFQATT; CDR2 reads SNEGSKA (reference sequence). The CDR3 DNA follows: TGCAGTGCTACCTCTAGCGGGATGAATGAGCAGTTCTTC. It codes for CSATSSGMNEQFF.

This clonotype was recorded a few times. The chain has TRBV21-1 and TRBJ2-7; the DNA was not used to check the table's D call, TRBD1. TRBV21-1 corresponds to a pseudogene. The CDR3 spans 17 residues. Here the CDR3 reads CASSNAPETGGPYEQYF. CDR3 DNA sequence: TGTGCCAGCAGCAACGCCCCCGAGACAGGGGGTCCATACGAGCAGTACTTC.

The chain employs TRBV28 and TRBJ2-4; tentatively, D is TRBD1 or TRBD2 (5 bases each). Germline V gives CDR1 MDHEN, CDR2 SYDVKM. V lost 6 bases, J lost 0 bases, and 15 bases lay in between. The CDR3 totals 16 residues. The DNA of the CDR3 is TGTGCCAGCAGCGCCGGGGCAGAGTTAGCCAAAAACATTCAGTACTTC. This codes for CASSAGAELAKNIQYF.

The chain links TRBV10-3 to TRBJ2-1; the D gene is possibly TRBD1 (6 bases). Trimming shortened V by 9 bases and J by 5 bases, and 17 bases separated the two germline ends. CDR1 and CDR2 (germline): ENHRY, SYGVKD. The CDR3 has 14 residues. As DNA, the CDR3 is TGTGCCATGGCTCCTGGGGGCGACAACAATGAGCAGTTCTTC. This gives the protein CAMAPGGDNNEQFF.

As concerns this clonotype: A far larger clone is off by one base, so a read error is likely. J is TRBJ2-1 and V is TRBV7-9; D remains ambiguous. This CDR3 region has 12 residues. Germline assignment: CDR1 SEHNR and CDR2 FQNEAQ (reference sequence). The CDR3 bases are TGTGCCGGCAGCTTAGGGTACAATGAGCAGTTCTTC. Translated, it gives CAGSLGYNEQFF.

This clonotype has ten or more counts. V and J are TRBV29-1 and TRBJ2-7; D is possibly TRBD1 or TRBD2 (5 bases each). The CDR3 is 12 amino acids. V was shortened by 3 bases and J by 0 bases, with 6 bases between the two germline ends. CDR1 is SQVTM, CDR2 ANQGSEA, per germline. CDR3 in amino acids: CSVERGSYEQYF. The CDR3 region has the DNA TGCAGCGTTGAGAGGGGCTCCTACGAGCAGTACTTC.

This clonotype was counted a few times. The DNA for the CDR3 is TGTGCCAGCAGCTTCCCTAGCGCCCCAGGACCTTACAATGAGCAGTTCTTC. It is translated as CASSFPSAPGPYNEQFF. The J gene is TRBJ2-1, the V gene TRBV7-2, with a tentative D call TRBD2 (6 bases). V dropped 3 bases and J dropped 4 bases, with 19 bases sitting between them. Germline V gives CDR1 SGHTA, CDR2 FQGNSA. The CDR3 length is 17 residues.

J is TRBJ1-4 and V is TRBV11-2, with D perhaps matching TRBD1 (5 bases). This CDR3 contains 18 residues. Germline lookup yields CDR1 SGHAT and CDR2 FQNNGV. V was shortened by 2 bases and J by 7 bases, with 23 bases between the two germline ends. CDR3 DNA sequence: TGTGCCAGCAGCTTACGCAGCAGGGTATCCGGGGAGGGTGAAAAACTGTTTTTT. It is translated as CASSLRSRVSGEGEKLFF.

The chain recombines TRBV6-6 with TRBJ2-7; TRBD2 might be the D (5 bases). The germline V gene encodes CDR1 MNHNY and CDR2 SVGAGI (reference sequence). V shed 6 bases and J shed 6 bases, with 12 bases lying between them. The CDR3 covers 12 residues. This CDR3 is CASRSEGPEQYF. CDR3 in DNA: TGTGCCAGCAGGTCCGAGGGTCCCGAGCAGTACTTC.

The sample holds many counts of this clonotype. The V gene is TRBV7-2, the J gene TRBJ1-2; a possible D gene is TRBD1 (6 bases). The CDR3 is 14 residues long. With 5 bases removed from V and 6 bases from J, the gap between germline ends came to 16 bases. Germline CDR1 and CDR2: SGHTA and FQGNSA. CDR3 residues: CASSTTTGYHGYTF. The CDR3 DNA reads TGTGCCAGCAGCACCACAACAGGGTACCATGGCTACACCTTC.

CDR3 sequence reads: CASSLVRPNQPQHF. The DNA for the CDR3 is TGTGCCAGCAGCTTAGTTCGACCGAATCAGCCCCAGCATTTT. This chain connects TRBV11-3 to TRBJ1-5; no definite D call. The CDR3 has 14 amino acids. Trimming pared 1 base from V and 4 bases from J, leaving 8 bases between. Germline V gene lookup returns CDR1 SGHNT and CDR2 YENEEA.

Notes on this clonotype: This may stem from a read error, because a much larger clone lies one nucleotide away. This chain links TRBV6-6 with TRBJ1-2, with 7 bases identical to TRBD1. The CDR3 consists of 15 residues. Germline V CDR1 and CDR2: MNHNY, SVGAGI (reference sequence). The CDR3 nucleotides read TGTGCCAGCAGTTACCCCACAGGGGCTAACTATAGCTACACCTTC. As protein: CASSYPTGANYSYTF.

The V gene is TRBV27, the J gene TRBJ1-2; D not certain. The CDR3 covers 13 residues. Per germline, CDR1 MNHEY and CDR2 SMNVEV (reference sequence). V lost 5 bases and J lost 1, with 8 bases in between. CDR3 nucleotides: TGTGCCAGCAGTGTCAACAGTAACTATGGCTACACCTTC. Its translation: CASSVNSNYGYTF.

V is TRBV24-1 and J is TRBJ2-1; tentative D call: TRBD2 (6 bases). The CDR3 is 14 residues long. V was pared by 4 bases and J by 9 bases, with 15 bases between. Germline V lookup: CDR1 KGHDR, CDR2 SFDVKD. In DNA form, the CDR3 reads TGTGCCACCAGTGACCGTAGACTAGGCAGTGAGCAGTTCTTC. Translating it yields CATSDRRLGSEQFF.

The rearrangement joins TRBV27 to TRBJ2-1, with 12 bases matching TRBD2. CDR1 and CDR2 (germline): MNHEY, SMNVEV (reference sequence). V was clipped by 2 bases and J by 5 bases; unmatched bases: 7. The CDR3 is 17 residues long. Here the CDR3 reads CASSLELAGGTHNEQFF. CDR3 DNA sequence: TGTGCCAGCAGTTTAGAGCTAGCGGGAGGGACCCACAATGAGCAGTTCTTC.

The chain joins TRBV20-1 to TRBJ2-2; the D is unclear. The germline gives CDR1 DFQATT, CDR2 SNEGSKA (reference sequence). V lost 3 bases, J lost 6 bases, and 5 bases lay in between. The CDR3 covers 11 residues. The CDR3 DNA reads TGCAGTGCTAGTAACGCCGGGGAGCTGTTTTTT. This translates into CSASNAGELFF.